This record looks at one TCR beta chain sequence and its context. Its target is not known. The length of the CDR3 is 13 residues. Trimming took off 8 bases at V and 8 bases at J, with 15 bases between the two ends. These data belong to a study of T cell responses to AZD1222 COVID-19 vaccine. Looking at the study overall: Whether given at about 4 or about 12 weeks, second doses were pooled. Whole-study findings and limits: Reportedly, nearly half the spike-specific TCRs target unmutated variant regions. Clonal diversity was possibly underestimated; the donors were predominantly white British and more often female. Seropositive at baseline were only five or six AZD1222 recipients.

The assay was immunoSEQ multiplex PCR, and TCRdb's table has in-frame clones only and misses some. The sample includes tens of thousands of clones, roughly 87% seen only once; the top ten take approximately 25%. This specimen was peripheral blood, taken on day 0 of AZD1222 vaccination. This chain joins TRBV12-3 or TRBV12-4 and TRBJ1-4, with no clear D. The source is an adult in good health. The CDR3 DNA reads TGTGCCAGCGGGCGTGTAGACGGCGAAAAACTGTTTTTT. Residues: CASGRVDGEKLFF.